Here is one TCR beta chain with its context. Its antigen is unidentified. The donors gave bone marrow, and they were healthy. The data derive from a study of cytomegalovirus exposure and HLA in healthy donors. Points from the study as a whole: An assumption of roughly uniform sequencing depth across donors underlay the presence/absence analyses. What a later analysis reportedly showed was that an Asian-associated ancestry cluster had fewer N-insertions than the approximately 700-donor mean. CMV antigen specificity was confirmed in vitro for a few CMV-associated chains.

Use of 60 Vbeta and 13 Jbeta primers characterized the PCR. Produced via immunoSEQ multiplex PCR; TCRdb's table is partial and in-frame only. The sample shows approximately 180,000 clones, around 74% of them seen only once. Germline CDR1 is MDHEN and CDR2 is SYDVKM. Trimming left V 6 bases short and J 4 bases short, with 16 bases between. This CDR3 is 15 amino acids long. The J gene is TRBJ1-5, the V gene TRBV28, with D tentatively TRBD1 (6 bases). Sequenced sample: PBMCs. The clonotype originates from a male donor in good health and CMV-seronegative. The CDR3 loop is CASSSLSGDNQPQHF. The DNA of the CDR3 is TGTGCCAGCAGCTCGCTCTCAGGGGATAATCAGCCCCAGCATTTT.